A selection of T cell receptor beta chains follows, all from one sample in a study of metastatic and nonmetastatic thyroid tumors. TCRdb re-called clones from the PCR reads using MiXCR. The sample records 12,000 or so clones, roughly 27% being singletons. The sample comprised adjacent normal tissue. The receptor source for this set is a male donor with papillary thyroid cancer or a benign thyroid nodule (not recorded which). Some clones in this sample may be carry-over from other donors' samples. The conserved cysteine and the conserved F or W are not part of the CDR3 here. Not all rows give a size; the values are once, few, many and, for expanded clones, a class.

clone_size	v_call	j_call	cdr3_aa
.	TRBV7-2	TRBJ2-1	ASSFERGLSSYNEQF
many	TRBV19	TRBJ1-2	ASSLIPTGRGGYT
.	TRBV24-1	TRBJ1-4	ATAKGTGDEKLF
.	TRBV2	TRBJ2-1	ASSTGPSEQF
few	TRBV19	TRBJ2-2	ASTPDRAGELF
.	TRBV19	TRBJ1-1	ASSIRGAPNTEAF
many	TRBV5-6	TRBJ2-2	ASSFPAGELF
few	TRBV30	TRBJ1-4	AWSARPNEKLF
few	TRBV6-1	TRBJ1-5	ASSAQHSNQPQH
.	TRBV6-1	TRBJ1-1	ARPLKQGHTEAF
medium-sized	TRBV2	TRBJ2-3	ASSATSGGDTQY
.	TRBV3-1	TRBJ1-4	ASNGRQGNEKLF
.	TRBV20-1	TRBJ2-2	SARDRTAGGELF
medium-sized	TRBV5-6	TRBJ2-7	ASSLYGGRGGEQY
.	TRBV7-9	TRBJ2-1	ASSQSKGNEQF
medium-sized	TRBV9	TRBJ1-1	ASSATGWGTEAF
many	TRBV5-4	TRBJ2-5	ASSPSHPSGIETQY
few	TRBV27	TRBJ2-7	ASSLVGPGSYEQY
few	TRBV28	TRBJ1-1	ASLDTEAF
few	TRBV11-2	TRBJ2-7	ASSLDGGKAYEQY
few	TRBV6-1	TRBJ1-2	ASSDLYTYSHGYT
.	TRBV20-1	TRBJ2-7	SARDNRAGGTYEQY
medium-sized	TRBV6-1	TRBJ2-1	ASSTETYNEQF
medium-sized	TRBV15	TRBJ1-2	ATSRDWGGTGYT
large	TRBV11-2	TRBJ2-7	ASSLLGTYEQY
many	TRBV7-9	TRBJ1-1	ASSPLGGIEAF
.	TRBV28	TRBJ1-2	ASSSGQGALANYGYT
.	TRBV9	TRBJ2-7	ASSVDSTYEQY
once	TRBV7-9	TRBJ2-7	ASSLYMGGDEQY
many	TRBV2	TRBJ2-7	ASSGTSGEQY
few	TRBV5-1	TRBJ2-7	ASSLGGEQY
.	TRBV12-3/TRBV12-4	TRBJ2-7	ASSLGGPYEQY
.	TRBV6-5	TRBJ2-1	ASSYSGLAMGNEQF
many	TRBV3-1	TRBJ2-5	ASSPEGWGGPETQY
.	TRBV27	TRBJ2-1	ASSLSRTGIGYNEQF
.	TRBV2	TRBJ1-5	ASSEGTGSGQPQH
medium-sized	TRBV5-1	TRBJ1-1	ASSLEGFVVQGAWNTEAF
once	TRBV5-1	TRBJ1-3	ASSLEVMETNMGNTIY
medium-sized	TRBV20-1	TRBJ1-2	SARATGSLNYGYT
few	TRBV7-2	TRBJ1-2	ASSLDSLNYGYT
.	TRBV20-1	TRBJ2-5	SAPDPNQETQY
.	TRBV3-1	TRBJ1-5	ASSQDGGTGVQPQH
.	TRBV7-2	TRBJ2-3	ASSLAGTQY
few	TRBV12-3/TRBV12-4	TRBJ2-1	ASSFKAAPNNEQF